These 30 T cell receptor beta chains were sequenced from one sample in a study of blood T cell repertoires in COVID-19. Sequenced by immunoSEQ multiplex PCR; TCRdb stores in-frame clones only, minus some. The sample holds 110,000 to 150,000 clones, approximately 80% seen once. The sequenced material came from peripheral blood. The receptors shown here come from an older woman with acute or convalescent COVID-19.

The chain couples TRBV19 to TRBJ1-6; weak D call: TRBD1 (6 bases). This CDR3 has 16 residues. Between the trimmed V and J ends, which lost 8 bases and 0 bases, there was a span of 14 bases. CDR1 and CDR2 from the germline V gene are LNHDA and SQIVND (reference sequence). The chain's CDR3 is CASLKDSRSYNSPLHF. The CDR3 nucleotides are TGTGCCAGTTTGAAGGACAGCCGCTCCTATAATTCACCCCTCCACTTT.

J is TRBJ1-1 and V is TRBV7-3; tentatively, D is TRBD1 (5 bases). Trimming left V 1 base short and J 0 bases short, with 6 bases between. This CDR3 is built from 14 residues. The germline V gene encodes CDR1 SGHTA and CDR2 FQGTGA. Here the CDR3 reads CASSLRQMNTEAFF. Written as DNA, the CDR3 is TGTGCCAGCAGCTTAAGACAGATGAACACTGAAGCTTTCTTT.

V and J are TRBV11-3 and TRBJ2-7, with D perhaps matching TRBD1 (6 bases). Germline loops: CDR1 SGHNT, CDR2 YENEEA. CDR3 size: 12 residues. V was pared by 5 bases and J by 4 bases, with 9 bases between. Written as DNA, the CDR3 is TGTGCCAGCAGCCAAACAGGGTACGAGCAGTACTTC. It encodes CASSQTGYEQYF.

The chain has TRBV30 and TRBJ2-1, with 9 positions matching TRBD2. CDR3 size: 14 residues. With 0 bases clipped from V and 4 bases from J, the junction kept 1 base outside the gene matches. CDR1 is GTSNPN, CDR2 SVGIG, per germline (reference sequence). The CDR3 loop reads CAWSVLAGYNEQFF. The CDR3 DNA is TGTGCCTGGAGTGTGCTAGCGGGGTACAATGAGCAGTTCTTC.

The J gene is TRBJ1-2, the V gene TRBV30; 7 bases map to TRBD1. CDR1 and CDR2 from the germline V gene are GTSNPN and SVGIG (reference sequence). This CDR3 comprises 13 residues. The V gene end was trimmed by 1 base and the J gene end by 7 bases; junction bases not matched to a gene: 6. The CDR3, as DNA: TGTGCCTGGAGTGAAGACAGGGTTTCTGGCTACACCTTC. This encodes CAWSEDRVSGYTF.

The V and J genes are TRBV5-6 and TRBJ1-1, with D perhaps matching TRBD1 (5 bases). The CDR3 spans 17 residues. Looked up from germline, CDR1 is SGHDT and CDR2 is YYEEEE. V was cut by 3 bases and J by 3 bases, with 21 bases left in between. The CDR3 nucleotides are TGTGCCAGCAGCTCCGATCTTGGGGCCGTGTTGTACACTGAAGCTTTCTTT. Residues: CASSSDLGAVLYTEAFF.

The DNA of the CDR3 is TGTGCCATCAGTGAGTCGATTGGCGAGGCGGGTGAGCAGTTCTTC. Amino acids: CAISESIGEAGEQFF. The rearrangement joins TRBV10-3 to TRBJ2-1; a weak D match, TRBD2 (5 bases). Trimming removed 0 bases at V and 9 bases at J, with 15 bases between. The CDR3 loop spans 15 amino acids. Germline CDR1 and CDR2: ENHRY and SYGVKD.

The rearrangement joins TRBV6-1 to TRBJ2-5; 10 nucleotides match TRBD1. From germline, CDR1 is MNHNS and CDR2 SASEGT. The CDR3 consists of 16 residues. The V gene end was trimmed by 2 bases and the J gene end by 2 bases; junction bases not matched to a gene: 5. This CDR3 reads CASSELTGGPQETQYF. The CDR3, as DNA: TGTGCCAGCAGTGAACTGACAGGGGGCCCACAAGAGACCCAGTACTTC.

The sample holds one count of this clone. The gene calls are TRBV6-4 and TRBJ1-2, with D tentatively TRBD1 (6 bases). There are 14 residues in the CDR3. Germline loops: CDR1 MRHNA, CDR2 SNTAGT. V was trimmed by 3 bases and J by 2 bases, leaving 10 bases between them. As DNA, the CDR3 is TGTGCCAGCAGTGAGGGACACCGAAACTATGGCTACACCTTC. This sequence encodes CASSEGHRNYGYTF.

This clone was seen more than once but under ten times. The chain carries TRBV15 and TRBJ1-5; tentatively, D is TRBD1 (5 bases). V shed 0 bases and J shed 6 bases, with 15 bases lying between them. There are 16 residues in the CDR3. Germline loops: CDR1 LNHNV, CDR2 YYDKDF (reference sequence). The CDR3 DNA is TGTGCCACCAGCAGAGATCGACAGAGTGGTAGTCAGCCCCAGCATTTT. It encodes CATSRDRQSGSQPQHF. The whole variable domain, filled in from reference TRBV15 and TRBJ1-5, reads DAMVIQNPRYQVTQFGKPVTLSCSQTLNHNVMYWYQQKSSQAPKLLFHYYDKDFNNEADTPDNFQSRRPNTSFCFLDIRSPGLGDTAMYLCATSRDRQSGSQPQHFGDGTRLSIL.

This clone was counted between two and nine times. The V call is TRBV5-1, the J call TRBJ2-1, with 7 bases lining up with TRBD1. Germline lookup yields CDR1 SGHRS and CDR2 YFSETQ. V lost 4 bases to trimming and J lost 9 bases; unmatched junction nucleotides: 10. This CDR3 comprises 14 residues. The CDR3 is CASSPQTGSLEQFF. CDR3 nucleotide sequence: TGCGCCAGCAGCCCTCAGACAGGGTCCCTTGAGCAGTTCTTC.

V and J are TRBV6-6 and TRBJ1-4; 7 nucleotides align to TRBD1. V lost 6 bases, J lost 8 bases, and 24 bases stayed unmatched. CDR3 length: 19 residues. CDR1 is MNHNY and CDR2 is SVGAGI in the germline V gene (reference sequence). The CDR3: CASSSIRRDSETDGEKLFF. As DNA, the CDR3 is TGTGCCAGCAGCTCCATCCGCCGGGACAGCGAAACCGACGGGGAAAAACTGTTTTTT.

This clone has just one count. V and J are TRBV7-3 and TRBJ2-3; 9 nucleotides match TRBD2. This CDR3 comprises 15 residues. Per germline, CDR1 SGHTA and CDR2 FQGTGA. V lost 4 bases to trimming and J lost 3 bases; unmatched junction nucleotides: 5. The CDR3 sequence is CASSSSGMGTDTQYF. As DNA, the CDR3 is TGTGCCAGCAGCTCTAGCGGGATGGGTACAGATACGCAGTATTTT.

This chain links TRBV19 with TRBJ1-5, with D unresolved. Germline values: CDR1 LNHDA, CDR2 SQIVND (reference sequence). The V gene lost 5 bases and the J gene lost 4 bases, with 12 bases spanning the gap. This CDR3 has 14 amino acids. The CDR3: CASSWSGSNQPQHF. DNA for the CDR3: TGTGCCAGTAGTTGGTCAGGTTCTAATCAGCCCCAGCATTTT. Supplemented by reference TRBV19 and TRBJ1-5, the full variable domain reads DGGITQSPKYLFRKEGQNVTLSCEQNLNHDAMYWYRQDPGQGLRLIYYSQIVNDFQKGDIAEGYSVSREKKESFPLTVTSAQKNPTAFYLCASSWSGSNQPQHFGDGTRLSIL.

This clone was recorded once. The gene calls are TRBV7-2 and TRBJ2-3; tentatively, D is TRBD2 (6 bases). The CDR3 totals 15 residues. The ends were cut back, 4 bases at V and 2 bases at J, with 13 bases in the middle. CDR1 is SGHTA, CDR2 FQGNSA, per germline. The CDR3 sequence is CASSSFSGSTDTQYF. The DNA for the CDR3 is TGTGCCAGCAGCTCCTTTAGCGGTTCCACAGATACGCAGTATTTT.

The chain carries TRBV2 and TRBJ1-2, with a possible D match to TRBD1 (6 bases). The CDR3 consists of 14 residues. Germline V gives CDR1 SNHLY, CDR2 FYNNEI. V lost 6 bases and J 3 bases, leaving 14 bases between the germline ends. The DNA of the CDR3 is TGTGCCAGCAGCTCGTTAGGGGGGGACTATGGCTACACCTTC. The encoded protein is CASSSLGGDYGYTF.

This clone was observed a few times. This chain joins TRBV7-9 and TRBJ2-2, with TRBD1 matching 7 bases. CDR1 and CDR2 (germline): SEHNR, FQNEAQ (reference sequence). V lost 5 bases, J lost 2 bases, and 5 bases stayed unmatched. This CDR3 is built from 15 residues. The CDR3 DNA reads as TGTGCCAGCAGCCGAGGGACAGTAAACACCGGGGAGCTGTTTTTT. This codes for CASSRGTVNTGELFF.

The chain combines TRBV28 with TRBJ2-7; TRBD2 agrees at 9 bases. Unmatched junction bases numbered 20, after V lost 5 bases and J lost 3 bases. The CDR3 extends over 19 amino acids. Germline V gene data show CDR1 as MDHEN and CDR2 as SYDVKM. This CDR3 is CASSTAGTSRPKILYEQYF. CDR3 coding DNA: TGTGCCAGCAGTACCGCCGGGACTAGCAGGCCGAAGATCCTCTACGAGCAGTACTTC.

This clone occurred once. V gene TRBV12-3 or TRBV12-4 combines with J gene TRBJ1-2; 7 bases line up with TRBD1. V was pared by 6 bases and J by 4 bases, with 5 bases of the junction left unmatched. The CDR3 contains 13 residues. CDR3 coding DNA: TGTGCCAGCAGCAGGGACAGAATCTATGGCTACACCTTC. Translating gives CASSRDRIYGYTF.

By share, this clone counts as medium-sized (0.01 to 0.1%). The V call is TRBV5-1, the J call TRBJ1-5, with D hard to call. Germline values: CDR1 SGHRS, CDR2 YFSETQ. The CDR3 has 13 residues. V lost 4 bases to trimming and J lost 5 bases, with 10 bases between them. The CDR3 protein is CASSMEGDQPQHF. CDR3 DNA: TGCGCCAGCAGCATGGAAGGAGATCAGCCCCAGCATTTT. The complete variable domain, with remaining parts taken from reference TRBV5-1 and TRBJ1-5, reads KAGVTQTPRYLIKTRGQQVTLSCSPISGHRSVSWYQQTPGQGLQFLFEYFSETQRNKGNFPGRFSGRQFSNSRSEMNVSTLELGDSALYLCASSMEGDQPQHFGDGTRLSIL.

The chain recombines TRBV7-8 with TRBJ2-1; 8 bases match TRBD2. V was clipped by 1 base and J by 6 bases; unmatched bases: 5. The CDR3 runs to 15 residues. Germline values: CDR1 SGHVS, CDR2 FQNEAQ. CDR3 in amino acids: CASSLEIAGPNEQFF. The CDR3, as DNA: TGTGCCAGCAGCTTAGAAATAGCGGGACCCAATGAGCAGTTCTTC. The full variable domain, its missing parts supplied by reference TRBV7-8 and TRBJ2-1, is GAGVSQSPRYKVAKRGQDVALRCDPISGHVSLFWYQQALGQGPEFLTYFQNEAQLDKSGLPSDRFFAERPEGSVSTLKIQRTQQEDSAVYLCASSLEIAGPNEQFFGPGTRLTVL.

This clone has only a few counts. The rearrangement uses TRBV7-2 and TRBJ2-3; TRBD2 might be the D (5 bases). The CDR3 has 15 amino acids. Germline V gives CDR1 SGHTA, CDR2 FQGNSA. With 1 base removed from V and 4 bases from J, the gap between germline ends came to 12 bases. As DNA, the CDR3 is TGTGCCAGCAGCTTAGGGGCTACTAGACCAGATACGCAGTATTTT. It yields the protein CASSLGATRPDTQYF.

In DNA form, the CDR3 reads TGTGCCAGCAGCTCGACAGGGGTGGCAGATACGCAGTATTTT. This gives the protein CASSSTGVADTQYF. The chain uses TRBV5-6 and TRBJ2-3; 8 nucleotides match TRBD1. This CDR3 comprises 14 residues. The germline CDR1 and CDR2 sequences are SGHDT and YYEEEE. With 3 bases clipped from V and 4 bases from J, the junction kept 4 bases outside the gene matches.

For this clone: Other DNA sequences in this sample translate to the same CDR3. This rearrangement joins TRBV29-1 to TRBJ1-5, with 9 bases identical to TRBD1. This CDR3 has 12 residues. Per germline, CDR1 SQVTM and CDR2 ANQGSEA. J lost 4 bases, V lost 7 bases, and 2 bases had no gene match. This CDR3 is CSAGTGNQPQHF. The CDR3 DNA sequence: TGCAGCGCAGGGACAGGGAATCAGCCCCAGCATTTT. Filled out from reference TRBV29-1 and TRBJ1-5, the complete variable domain reads SAVISQKPSRDICQRGTSLTIQCQVDSQVTMMFWYRQQPGQSLTLIATANQGSEATYESGFVIDKFPISRPNLTFSTLTVSNMSPEDSSIYLCSAGTGNQPQHFGDGTRLSIL.

In this sample, this clone turned up once. The rearrangement uses TRBV29-1 and TRBJ1-1, with D unclear. The CDR3 runs 13 residues. Germline values: CDR1 SQVTM, CDR2 ANQGSEA. The ends were cut back, 3 bases at V and 10 bases at J, with 18 bases in the middle. The CDR3: CSVESTGIVGAFF. The DNA for the CDR3 is TGCAGCGTTGAGAGTACGGGGATTGTGGGAGCTTTCTTT.

This clone was observed a few times. This sequence joins TRBV28 and TRBJ1-2; possibly TRBD1 for D (6 bases). Germline V lookup: CDR1 MDHEN, CDR2 SYDVKM. V was cut by 8 bases and J by 5 bases, with 33 bases left in between. The CDR3 is made up of 19 amino acids. CDR3 nucleotide sequence: TGTGCCAGCCGAGTTCCCACCAATCCCCAGGGGCCGGGTTATTATGGCTACACCTTC. Its translation: CASRVPTNPQGPGYYGYTF.

This chain connects TRBV9 to TRBJ1-1; 10 nucleotides agree with TRBD1. The J segment lost 2 bases and the V segment lost 4 bases, leaving 8 bases of the junction unmatched. The CDR3 has 16 residues. CDR1 SGDLS and CDR2 YYNGEE come from the germline V gene. The CDR3, as DNA: TGTGCCAGCAGCCCATGGGACAGGGGAGGAAACACTGAAGCTTTCTTT. Amino acids: CASSPWDRGGNTEAFF.

The gene calls are TRBV19 and TRBJ2-1; 7 positions match TRBD1. With 4 bases clipped from V and 4 bases from J, the junction kept 1 base outside the gene matches. The germline CDR1 and CDR2 sequences are LNHDA and SQIVND (reference sequence). This CDR3 comprises 13 residues. This CDR3 reads CASSTTGYNEQFF. CDR3 nucleotides: TGTGCCAGTAGTACGACAGGGTACAATGAGCAGTTCTTC.

This clone was seen just once. The chain carries TRBV7-6 and TRBJ1-4; TRBD1 might be the D (6 bases). Trimming removed 5 bases at V and 10 bases at J, with 23 bases between. CDR3 size: 16 residues. CDR1 and CDR2 (germline): SGHVS, FNYEAQ. CDR3 region: CASSQRSGQGNGKLFF. CDR3 bases: TGTGCCAGCAGCCAAAGATCGGGGCAGGGGAACGGAAAACTGTTTTTT.

V gene TRBV2 combines with J gene TRBJ2-5; a weak D match, TRBD1 (7 bases). The germline CDR1 and CDR2 sequences are SNHLY and FYNNEI. CDR3 length equals 14 residues. V was shortened by 6 bases and J by 5 bases, with 16 bases between the two germline ends. The CDR3 DNA sequence: TGTGCCAGCAGCACAGGGGACTCCGGGGAGACCCAGTACTTC. Protein: CASSTGDSGETQYF.